The 30 T cell receptor beta chains reported below all come from one sample, sequenced in a study of CD8+ T cells in alopecia areata. RNA was extracted and reverse transcribed into cDNA as the sequencing template. Here immunoSEQ multiplex PCR was the method, and the copy in TCRdb shows in-frame clones only, minus some. The table lists about 250,000 clones, 60% of them singletons. As to treatment: oral pan-JAK inhibitor, 5-10 mg twice daily. The sequences come from CD4+ T cells sorted from blood, collected around week 54, from a patient treated with tofacitinib. All receptors derive from a human donor with alopecia areata.

This clone came up a few times. The chain employs TRBV10-2 and TRBJ1-2; the match to TRBD1 covers 7 bases. Germline V gene lookup returns CDR1 WSHSY and CDR2 SAAADI. J gave up 4 bases and V 3 bases, and 11 bases lay outside the gene matches. This CDR3 comprises 16 residues. Here the CDR3 DNA reads TGCGCCAGCAGTGATAGGACAGGAACTACCTCCTATGGCTACACCTTC. It is translated as CASSDRTGTTSYGYTF.

V is TRBV7-9 and J is TRBJ1-2; D gene ambiguous. CDR1 SEHNR and CDR2 FQNEAQ come from the germline V gene (reference sequence). Trimming took off 1 base at V and 1 base at J, with 7 bases between the two ends. This CDR3 is 14 amino acids long. CDR3 coding DNA: TGTGCCAGCAGCTTAGGGGGTAATAACTATGGCTACACCTTC. Translated, it gives CASSLGGNNYGYTF.

The chain couples TRBV29-1 to TRBJ2-1; 9 positions match TRBD2. J lost 7 bases, V lost 4 bases, and 17 bases had no gene match. The CDR3 extends over 17 amino acids. Germline values: CDR1 SQVTM, CDR2 ANQGSEA. The DNA for the CDR3 is TGCAGCGTTGCCAGAAGCGGCGGGGGGGCCTCGCGTAATGAGCAGTTCTTC. Its translation: CSVARSGGGASRNEQFF.

The chain has TRBV6-1 and TRBJ1-1; 10 nucleotides agree with TRBD1. J was trimmed by 11 bases and V by 6 bases; bases with no gene match: 9. Germline V gene data show CDR1 as MNHNS and CDR2 as SASEGT. The CDR3 has 13 amino acids. CDR3 sequence: CASSWRGQGWAFF. CDR3 DNA: TGTGCCAGCAGCTGGAGGGGACAGGGGTGGGCTTTCTTT.

V usage is TRBV9 and J usage is TRBJ2-1; D perhaps matches TRBD2 (6 bases). The V end was cut by 5 bases, the J end by 3 bases, with 21 bases between. CDR1 SGDLS and CDR2 YYNGEE come from the germline V gene. CDR3 length: 17 amino acids. CDR3 in DNA: TGTGCCAGCAGTCCCCCATTGCGGGGTACAAACTACAATGAGCAGTTCTTC. Protein product: CASSPPLRGTNYNEQFF.

The genes are TRBV7-2 and TRBJ1-2; maybe TRBD1 (5 bases). This CDR3 has 14 residues. V was shortened by 1 base and J by 2 bases, with 8 bases between the two germline ends. The germline V gene has CDR1 SGHTA and CDR2 FQGNSA. In DNA form, the CDR3 reads TGTGCCAGCAGCTTAGGGCGGGGGAACTATGGCTACACCTTC. Translating it yields CASSLGRGNYGYTF.

Comments on this clone: The sample contains more than one DNA sequence encoding this CDR3. This sequence joins TRBV9 and TRBJ2-5; D possibly corresponds to TRBD1 (5 bases). Germline assignment: CDR1 SGDLS and CDR2 YYNGEE. V gave up 0 bases and J gave up 5 bases, with 5 bases separating them. CDR3 length: 12 residues. In DNA, the CDR3 is TGTGCCAGCAGCGTAGCAGGGGAGACCCAGTACTTC. Protein sequence: CASSVAGETQYF.

The chain links TRBV5-6 to TRBJ2-7, with TRBD2 as a possible D gene (6 bases). Trimming cost V 4 bases and J 0 bases, with 11 bases left between them. This CDR3 is 14 amino acids long. The germline gives CDR1 SGHDT, CDR2 YYEEEE. The CDR3 is CASSGTPSSYEQYF. The CDR3 DNA follows: TGTGCCAGCAGCGGGACTCCTAGCTCCTACGAGCAGTACTTC.

The chain couples TRBV19 to TRBJ2-3, with a tentative D call TRBD1 (6 bases). The V end was cut by 10 bases, the J end by 0 bases, with 14 bases between. The CDR3 has 14 residues. Germline CDR1 is LNHDA and CDR2 is SQIVND (reference sequence). The CDR3 loop reads CATSGTTSTDTQYF. CDR3 bases: TGTGCCACCTCCGGGACAACTAGCACAGATACGCAGTATTTT. Based on the CDR3 plus reference TRBV19 and TRBJ2-3, the full variable domain is DGGITQSPKYLFRKEGQNVTLSCEQNLNHDAMYWYRQDPGQGLRLIYYSQIVNDFQKGDIAEGYSVSREKKESFPLTVTSAQKNPTAFYLCATSGTTSTDTQYFGPGTRLTVL.

With respect to this clone: At one boundary the junction diverges from the germline segment, which might be a read error. The chain couples TRBV29-1 to TRBJ1-2, with a tentative D call TRBD1 (5 bases). CDR1 is SQVTM and CDR2 is ANQGSEA in the germline V gene. This CDR3 is 14 amino acids long. The CDR3 nucleotides are TGCAGCGTTGGAGATTCGAGGGAGGGGTATGACTACACCTTC. Translated: CSVGDSREGYDYTF.

V and J are TRBV20-1 and TRBJ2-1; D uncertain. Trimming left V 1 base short and J 7 bases short, with 5 bases between. CDR1 and CDR2 (germline): DFQATT, SNEGSKA (reference sequence). This CDR3 has 11 residues. The CDR3 nucleotides are TGCAGTGCTAGAGTGAGGAATGAGCAGTTCTTC. It codes for CSARVRNEQFF.

The chain has TRBV2 and TRBJ1-1; D not certain. Germline V gives CDR1 SNHLY, CDR2 FYNNEI. The V end lost 3 bases, the J end lost 5 bases, and 16 bases lay between the germline ends. This CDR3 is 15 amino acids long. This chain's CDR3 is CASSDVRGLITEAFF. The CDR3 DNA reads as TGTGCCAGCAGTGATGTTCGGGGATTGATAACTGAAGCTTTCTTT.

The V and J genes are TRBV15 and TRBJ2-6, with TRBD1 identical over 9 bases. Looked up from germline, CDR1 is LNHNV and CDR2 is YYDKDF (reference sequence). There are 15 residues in the CDR3. The trim removed 1 base at V and 10 bases at J, leaving 5 bases unmatched. This chain's CDR3 is CATSRGDGTGNVLTF. The CDR3 region has the DNA TGTGCCACCAGCAGAGGGGACGGGACAGGGAACGTCCTGACTTTC.

This clone was seen a few times. The chain links TRBV6-5 to TRBJ1-6; D uncertain. Germline assignment: CDR1 MNHEY and CDR2 SVGAGI. The length of the CDR3 is 13 residues. The V and J ends lost 6 bases and 8 bases respectively, with 11 bases between them. This CDR3 reads CASSLRRDSPLHF. In DNA form, the CDR3 reads TGTGCCAGCAGCCTACGGAGAGATTCACCCCTCCACTTT.

This chain uses TRBV15 with TRBJ1-2; D call uncertain. The germline V gene has CDR1 LNHNV and CDR2 YYDKDF (reference sequence). This CDR3 is built from 15 residues. The V end was cut by 3 bases, the J end by 0 bases, with 11 bases between. The CDR3 DNA is TGTGCCACCAGCAGGGTGATCGGGGCTAACTATGGCTACACCTTC. The encoded protein is CATSRVIGANYGYTF.

A single count supports this clone. J is TRBJ2-3 and V is TRBV5-1, with D unresolved. This CDR3 is built from 12 residues. The V gene lost 0 bases and the J gene lost 6 bases, with 5 bases spanning the gap. Germline-derived CDR1 and CDR2 are SGHRS and YFSETQ. CDR3 nucleotides: TGCGCCAGCAGCTTGGGTGTCGATACGCAGTATTTT. It yields the protein CASSLGVDTQYF.

The CDR3 bases are TGTGCCAGCAGCTTGGCCGGGACAGGGGGCAGTGAGACCCAGTACTTC. Residues: CASSLAGTGGSETQYF. The chain employs TRBV5-6 and TRBJ2-5; 12 nucleotides align to TRBD1. The CDR3 sequence is 16 residues long. Losses at the gene ends were 0 bases for V and 5 bases for J; bases not matched to a gene: 5. Germline CDR1 reads SGHDT; CDR2 reads YYEEEE.

This clone was observed a handful of times. This sample includes further DNA sequences coding for the same CDR3. V usage is TRBV29-1 and J usage is TRBJ2-7, with 7 bases that match TRBD1. The V segment lost 5 bases and the J segment 5 bases; nucleotides outside the gene matches: 3. The CDR3 sequence is 11 residues long. Germline V gives CDR1 SQVTM, CDR2 ANQGSEA. The CDR3: CSVRQGHEQYF. The CDR3 DNA sequence: TGCAGCGTTCGACAGGGCCACGAGCAGTACTTC.

This clone was observed a handful of times. Other DNA sequences in the sample encode the same CDR3. CDR3 residues: CASSVGQGTDTQYF. In DNA, the CDR3 is TGTGCCAGCAGCGTCGGACAAGGCACAGATACGCAGTATTTT. This chain links TRBV9 with TRBJ2-3; tentatively, D is TRBD1 (5 bases). Trimming stripped 2 bases from V and 1 base from J, with 8 bases between. The CDR3 extends over 14 amino acids. In germline, CDR1 is SGDLS, CDR2 YYNGEE. Together with reference TRBV9 and TRBJ2-3, the CDR3 gives the full variable domain: DSGVTQTPKHLITATGQRVTLRCSPRSGDLSVYWYQQSLDQGLQFLIQYYNGEERAKGNILERFSAQQFPDLHSELNLSSLELGDSALYFCASSVGQGTDTQYFGPGTRLTVL.

This clone was seen once. V is TRBV30 and J is TRBJ2-6; the D is unclear. This CDR3 has 15 amino acids. The germline V gene has CDR1 GTSNPN and CDR2 SVGIG (reference sequence). Between the trimmed V and J ends, which lost 2 bases and 0 bases, there was a span of 8 bases. The DNA for the CDR3 is TGTGCCTGGAGTAACACTCCCTCTGGGGCCAACGTCCTGACTTTC. Translated: CAWSNTPSGANVLTF.

CDR3 sequence reads: CASSDGPGLQETQYF. As DNA, the CDR3 is TGTGCCAGCAGTGACGGCCCGGGACTACAAGAGACCCAGTACTTC. The V gene is TRBV25-1, the J gene TRBJ2-5; 7 bases are shared with TRBD2. Germline V gives CDR1 MGHDK, CDR2 SYGVNS. The trim removed 3 bases at V and 2 bases at J, leaving 6 bases unmatched. CDR3 length: 15 amino acids.

The V gene is TRBV15, the J gene TRBJ2-1; TRBD2 matches 13 bases. Germline lookup yields CDR1 LNHNV and CDR2 YYDKDF (reference sequence). V was clipped by 1 base and J by 3 bases; unmatched bases: 6. This CDR3 is 18 amino acids long. DNA for the CDR3: TGTGCCACCAGCAGAGCCAGACTAGCGGGGGGTAGCTACAATGAGCAGTTCTTC. It yields the protein CATSRARLAGGSYNEQFF.

The genes are TRBV6-5 and TRBJ2-3, with D possibly matching TRBD2 (6 bases). This CDR3 contains 15 residues. V was trimmed by 0 bases and J by 1 base, leaving 8 bases between them. Per the germline V gene, CDR1 is MNHEY and CDR2 is SVGAGI. The CDR3 nucleotides are TGTGCCAGCAGTTACTCGTCTAGCGGCACAGATACGCAGTATTTT. This codes for CASSYSSSGTDTQYF.

The chain couples TRBV20-1 to TRBJ2-5, with D unresolved. The CDR3 sequence is 11 residues long. With 3 bases removed from V and 5 bases from J, the gap between germline ends came to 7 bases. Germline CDR1 is DFQATT and CDR2 is SNEGSKA (reference sequence). CDR3 in DNA: TGCAGTGCTAGCCTAAGGGAGACCCAGTACTTC. It yields the protein CSASLRETQYF.

V usage is TRBV4-1 and J usage is TRBJ1-1; no clear D gene. The CDR3 extends over 17 amino acids. V was pared by 2 bases and J by 0 bases, with 16 bases between. CDR1 is MGHRA, CDR2 YSYEKL, per germline. In nucleotides, the CDR3 is TGCGCCAGCAGCCAACGAGGACCGGGGTCGTTGAACACTGAAGCTTTCTTT. Its translation: CASSQRGPGSLNTEAFF.

V and J are TRBV30 and TRBJ1-5; a possible D gene is TRBD1 (5 bases). V lost 4 bases, J lost 4 bases, and 17 bases lay in between. This CDR3 has 15 amino acids. Germline CDR1 and CDR2: GTSNPN and SVGIG (reference sequence). In DNA form, the CDR3 reads TGTGCCTGGAACGGCCGGGGCAGATCGAATCAGCCCCAGCATTTT. Translated: CAWNGRGRSNQPQHF.

V usage is TRBV5-1 and J usage is TRBJ1-6; 9 positions agree with TRBD1. CDR3 length: 16 amino acids. The germline V gene encodes CDR1 SGHRS and CDR2 YFSETQ. Losses at the gene ends were 4 bases for V and 9 bases for J; bases not matched to a gene: 11. The CDR3 region is CASSPKWGQGGSPLHF. CDR3 DNA: TGCGCCAGCAGCCCAAAGTGGGGACAGGGAGGTTCACCCCTCCACTTT.

The rearrangement uses TRBV5-1 and TRBJ1-5; D uncertain. V gave up 0 bases and J gave up 5 bases, with 12 bases separating them. CDR1 and CDR2 from the germline V gene are SGHRS and YFSETQ. This CDR3 region has 15 residues. The CDR3 sequence: CASSLGASGDQPQHF. For the CDR3, the DNA is TGCGCCAGCAGCTTGGGCGCCTCGGGAGATCAGCCCCAGCATTTT.

This clone occurred once. The chain joins TRBV5-6 to TRBJ2-6; no clear D. The CDR3 extends over 14 amino acids. Germline V gene sequence: CDR1 SGHDT, CDR2 YYEEEE. Trimming took 5 bases from V and 2 from J, leaving 8 bases between them. CDR3 nucleotides: TGTGCCAGCAGTTCACAACCTGGGGCCAACGTCCTGACTTTC. Translating it yields CASSSQPGANVLTF.

This clone was seen a few times. This chain connects TRBV18 to TRBJ2-4; 9 bases align to TRBD1. This CDR3 has 17 residues. V was pared by 6 bases and J by 1 base, with 10 bases of the junction left unmatched. Looked up from germline, CDR1 is KGHSH and CDR2 is LQKENI. The CDR3 DNA is TGTGCCAGCTCTGGGACAGGGACAACTTTGGCCAAAAACATTCAGTACTTC. This encodes CASSGTGTTLAKNIQYF.